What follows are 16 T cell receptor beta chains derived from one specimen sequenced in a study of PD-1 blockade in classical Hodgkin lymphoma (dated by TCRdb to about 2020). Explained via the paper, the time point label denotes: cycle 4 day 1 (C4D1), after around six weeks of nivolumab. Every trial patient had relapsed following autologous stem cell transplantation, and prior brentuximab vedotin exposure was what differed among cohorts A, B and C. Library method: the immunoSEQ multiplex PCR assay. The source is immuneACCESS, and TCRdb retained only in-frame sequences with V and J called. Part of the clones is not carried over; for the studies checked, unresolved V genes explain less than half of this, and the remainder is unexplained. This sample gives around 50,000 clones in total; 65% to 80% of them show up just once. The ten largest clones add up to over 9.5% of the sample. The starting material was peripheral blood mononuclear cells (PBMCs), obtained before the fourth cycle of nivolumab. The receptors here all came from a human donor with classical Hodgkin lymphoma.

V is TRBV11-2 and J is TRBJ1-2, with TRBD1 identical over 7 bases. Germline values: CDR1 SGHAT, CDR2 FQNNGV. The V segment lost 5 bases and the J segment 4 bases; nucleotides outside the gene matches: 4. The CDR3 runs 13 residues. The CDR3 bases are TGTGCCAGCAGCCCCGGGACAGTCTATGGCTACACCTTC. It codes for CASSPGTVYGYTF.

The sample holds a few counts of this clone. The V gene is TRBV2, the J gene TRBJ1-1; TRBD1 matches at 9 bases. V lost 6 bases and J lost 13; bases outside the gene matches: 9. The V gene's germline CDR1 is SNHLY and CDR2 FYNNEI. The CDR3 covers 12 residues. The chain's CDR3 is CASRGTGSELFF. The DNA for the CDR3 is TGTGCCAGCAGAGGGACAGGGTCGGAGCTTTTCTTT.

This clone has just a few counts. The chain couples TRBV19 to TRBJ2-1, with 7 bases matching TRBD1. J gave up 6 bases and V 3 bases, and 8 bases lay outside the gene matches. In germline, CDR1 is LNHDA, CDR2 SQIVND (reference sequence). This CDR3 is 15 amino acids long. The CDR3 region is CASSIFRAGGNEQFF. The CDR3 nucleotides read TGTGCCAGTAGTATTTTTCGGGCAGGGGGCAATGAGCAGTTCTTC. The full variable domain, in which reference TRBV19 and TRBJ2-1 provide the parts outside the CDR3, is DGGITQSPKYLFRKEGQNVTLSCEQNLNHDAMYWYRQDPGQGLRLIYYSQIVNDFQKGDIAEGYSVSREKKESFPLTVTSAQKNPTAFYLCASSIFRAGGNEQFFGPGTRLTVL.

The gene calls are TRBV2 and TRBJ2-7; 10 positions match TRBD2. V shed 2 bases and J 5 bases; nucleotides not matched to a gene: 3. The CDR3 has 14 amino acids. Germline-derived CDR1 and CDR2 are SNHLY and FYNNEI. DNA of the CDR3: TGTGCCAGCAGTGAACTAGCGGGAGTAAACGAGCAGTACTTC. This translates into CASSELAGVNEQYF. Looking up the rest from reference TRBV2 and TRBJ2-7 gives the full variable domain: EPEVTQTPSHQVTQMGQEVILRCVPISNHLYFYWYRQILGQKVEFLVSFYNNEISEKSEIFDDQFSVERPDGSNFTLKIRSTKLEDSAMYFCASSELAGVNEQYFGPGTRLTVT.

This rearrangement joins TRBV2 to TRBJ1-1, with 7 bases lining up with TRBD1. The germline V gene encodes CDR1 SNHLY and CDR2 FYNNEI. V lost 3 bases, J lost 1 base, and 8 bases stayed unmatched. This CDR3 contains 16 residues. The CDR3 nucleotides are TGTGCCAGCAGTGAGGGGTCGACAGGGACGAACACTGAAGCTTTCTTT. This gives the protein CASSEGSTGTNTEAFF.

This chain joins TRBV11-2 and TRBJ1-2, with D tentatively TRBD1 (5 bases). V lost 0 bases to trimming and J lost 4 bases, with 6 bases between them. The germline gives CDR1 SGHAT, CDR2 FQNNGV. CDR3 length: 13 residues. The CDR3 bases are TGTGCCAGCAGCTTAGAAGACAGCTATGGCTACACCTTC. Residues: CASSLEDSYGYTF.

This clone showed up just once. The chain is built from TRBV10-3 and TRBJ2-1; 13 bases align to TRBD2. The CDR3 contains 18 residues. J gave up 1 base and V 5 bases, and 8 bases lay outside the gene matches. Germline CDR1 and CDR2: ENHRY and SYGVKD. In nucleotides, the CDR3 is TGTGCCATCAGTTTAACTAGCGGGAGGGCCAAATCCTACAATGAGCAGTTCTTC. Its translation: CAISLTSGRAKSYNEQFF.

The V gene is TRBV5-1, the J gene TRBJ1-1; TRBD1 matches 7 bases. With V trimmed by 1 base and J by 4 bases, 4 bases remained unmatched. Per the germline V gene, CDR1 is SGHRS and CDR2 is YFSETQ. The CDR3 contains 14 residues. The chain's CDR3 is CASSLWDSGTEAFF. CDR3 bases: TGCGCCAGCAGCTTGTGGGACAGTGGCACTGAAGCTTTCTTT.

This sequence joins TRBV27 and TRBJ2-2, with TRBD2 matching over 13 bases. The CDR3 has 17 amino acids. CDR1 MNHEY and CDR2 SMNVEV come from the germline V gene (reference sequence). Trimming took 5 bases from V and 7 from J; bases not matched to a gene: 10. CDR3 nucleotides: TGTGCCAGCAGTAAACGTAGGACTAGCGGGAGCGTCGGGGAGCTGTTTTTT. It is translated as CASSKRRTSGSVGELFF.

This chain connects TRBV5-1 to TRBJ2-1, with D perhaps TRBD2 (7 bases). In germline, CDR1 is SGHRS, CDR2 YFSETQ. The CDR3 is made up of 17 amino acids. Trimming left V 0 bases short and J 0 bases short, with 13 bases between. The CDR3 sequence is CASSLGIGGLSYNEQFF. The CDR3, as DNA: TGCGCCAGCAGCTTGGGCATCGGGGGGCTCTCCTACAATGAGCAGTTCTTC. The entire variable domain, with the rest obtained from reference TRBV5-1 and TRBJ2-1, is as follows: KAGVTQTPRYLIKTRGQQVTLSCSPISGHRSVSWYQQTPGQGLQFLFEYFSETQRNKGNFPGRFSGRQFSNSRSEMNVSTLELGDSALYLCASSLGIGGLSYNEQFFGPGTRLTVL.

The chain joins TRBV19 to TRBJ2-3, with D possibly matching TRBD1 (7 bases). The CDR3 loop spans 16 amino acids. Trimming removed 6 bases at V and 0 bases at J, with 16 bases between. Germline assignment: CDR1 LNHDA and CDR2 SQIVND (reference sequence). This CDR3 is CASSSNRGGSTDTQYF. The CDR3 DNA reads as TGTGCCAGTAGCTCGAACAGGGGAGGAAGCACAGATACGCAGTATTTT.

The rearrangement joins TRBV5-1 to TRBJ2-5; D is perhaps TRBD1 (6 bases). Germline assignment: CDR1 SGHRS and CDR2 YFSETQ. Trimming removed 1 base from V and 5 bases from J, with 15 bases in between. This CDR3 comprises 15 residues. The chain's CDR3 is CASSLLAQGGETQYF. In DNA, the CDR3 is TGCGCCAGCAGCTTGCTCGCACAGGGTGGGGAGACCCAGTACTTC.

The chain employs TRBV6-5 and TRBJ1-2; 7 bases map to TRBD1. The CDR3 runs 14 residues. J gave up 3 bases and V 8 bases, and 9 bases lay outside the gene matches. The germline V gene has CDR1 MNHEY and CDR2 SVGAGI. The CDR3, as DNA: TGTGCCAGCCGGCCGGGACAGAGTTACTATGGCTACACCTTC. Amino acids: CASRPGQSYYGYTF.

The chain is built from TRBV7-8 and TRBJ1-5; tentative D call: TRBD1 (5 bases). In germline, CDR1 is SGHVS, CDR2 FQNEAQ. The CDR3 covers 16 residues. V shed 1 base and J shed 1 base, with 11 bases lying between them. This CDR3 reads CASSLEGMGSNQPQHF. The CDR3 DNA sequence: TGTGCCAGCAGCTTAGAGGGGATGGGCAGCAATCAGCCCCAGCATTTT. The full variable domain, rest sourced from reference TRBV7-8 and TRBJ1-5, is GAGVSQSPRYKVAKRGQDVALRCDPISGHVSLFWYQQALGQGPEFLTYFQNEAQLDKSGLPSDRFFAERPEGSVSTLKIQRTQQEDSAVYLCASSLEGMGSNQPQHFGDGTRLSIL.

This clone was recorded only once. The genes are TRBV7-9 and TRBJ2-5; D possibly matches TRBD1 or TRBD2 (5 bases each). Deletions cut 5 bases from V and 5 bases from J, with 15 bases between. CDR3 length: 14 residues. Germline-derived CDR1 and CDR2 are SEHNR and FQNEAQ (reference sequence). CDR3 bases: TGTGCCAGCAGCCGAGATGAGGGGCGGGAGACCCAGTACTTC. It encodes CASSRDEGRETQYF.

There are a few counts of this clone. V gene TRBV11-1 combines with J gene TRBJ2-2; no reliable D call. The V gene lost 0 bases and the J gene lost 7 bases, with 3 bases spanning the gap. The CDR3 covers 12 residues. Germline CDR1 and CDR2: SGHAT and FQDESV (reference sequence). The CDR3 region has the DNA TGTGCCAGCAGCTTAGCGGTCGGGGAGCTGTTTTTT. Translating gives CASSLAVGELFF.